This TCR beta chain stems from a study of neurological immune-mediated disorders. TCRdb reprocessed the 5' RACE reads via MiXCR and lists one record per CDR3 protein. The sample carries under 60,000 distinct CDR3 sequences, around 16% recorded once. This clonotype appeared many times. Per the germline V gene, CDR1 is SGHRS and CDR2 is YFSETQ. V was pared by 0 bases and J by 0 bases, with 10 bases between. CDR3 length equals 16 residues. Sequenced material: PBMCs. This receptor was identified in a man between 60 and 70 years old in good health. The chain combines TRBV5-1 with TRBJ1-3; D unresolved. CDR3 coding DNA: TGCGCCAGCAGCTTGGGGCAGCAAAGCTCTGGAAACACCATATATTTT. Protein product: CASSLGQQSSGNTIYF. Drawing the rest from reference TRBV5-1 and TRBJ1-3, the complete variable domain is KAGVTQTPRYLIKTRGQQVTLSCSPISGHRSVSWYQQTPGQGLQFLFEYFSETQRNKGNFPGRFSGRQFSNSRSEMNVSTLELGDSALYLCASSLGQQSSGNTIYFGEGSWLTVV.